A selection of T cell receptor delta chains follows, all from one sample in a study of Vδ1+ human thymocytes. TCRdb applied CATT to the multiplex PCR reads for clone calling. The data contain some 23,000 delta-chain clones, approximately 32% of them singletons. Input material: Vdelta1+ gamma-delta thymocytes from the thymus. All receptors come from a boy in the first two years of life who had congenital heart surgery. Each CDR3 is given with its conserved first and last residue. A D gene is named only where the DNA matches it firmly. Rows may omit the clone size; those that give it use once, few, many or a size class.

j_call,v_call,d_call,clone_size,cdr3_aa,cdr3_nt
TRDJ1,TRDV1,TRDD3,.,CALGTLLGLLGPYTDKLIF,TGTGCTCTTGGGACCCTCTTAGGCCTACTGGGGCCCTACACCGATAAACTCATCTTT
TRDJ3,TRDV2,TRDD3,.,CAGYWGTPSWDTRQMFF,TGTGCCGGGTACTGGGGGACCCCCTCCTGGGACACCCGACAGATGTTTTTC
TRDJ1,TRDV1,TRDD3,.,CALGERDTLKRMYTDKLIF,TGTGCTCTTGGGGAGCGGGATACGCTCAAGCGTATGTACACCGATAAACTCATCTTT
TRDJ1,TRDV1,.,few,CALGELHNLGDKLIF,TGTGCCCTTGGGGAACTACATAACTTGGGCGATAAACTCATCTTT
TRDJ1,TRDV1,.,many,CALGKLHTRGFGEVQSWTYTDKLIF,TGTGCTCTTGGGAAACTCCATACGAGGGGGTTTGGGGAGGTCCAGAGCTGGACGTACACCGATAAACTCATCTTT
TRDJ1,TRDV1,TRDD3,few,CALGEVPHNPTWGIRYTDKLIF,TGTGCTCTTGGGGAAGTCCCCCATAATCCTACCTGGGGGATACGGTACACCGATAAACTCATCTTT
TRDJ1,TRDV1,.,few,CALGASVKLRGSWGNSYTDKLIF,TGTGCTCTTGGGGCCTCAGTCAAACTACGGGGGAGCTGGGGAAACTCCTACACCGATAAACTCATCTTT
TRDJ1,TRDV1,TRDD3,.,CALGAEPGWGKADKLIF,TGTGCTCTTGGGGCCGAACCCGGGTGGGGGAAGGCAGATAAACTCATCTTT
TRDJ1,TRDV1,.,.,CALGERGSYSAIPRGYTDKLIF,TGTGCTCTTGGGGAAAGGGGGTCCTACTCGGCGATACCAAGGGGGTACACCGATAAACTCATCTTT
TRDJ1,TRDV1,TRDD3,few,CALGQLPGPGGDTGADKLIF,TGTGCTCTTGGACAACTCCCGGGCCCTGGGGGGGATACTGGCGCCGATAAACTCATCTTT
TRDJ1,TRDV1,TRDD3,few,CALGVFPALGDLNTDKLIF,TGTGCTCTTGGGGTCTTCCCCGCACTGGGGGATCTAAACACCGATAAACTCATCTTT
TRDJ1,TRDV1,TRDD3,.,CALGEDWGYTDKLIF,TGTGCTCTTGGGGAAGACTGGGGGTACACCGATAAACTCATCTTT
TRDJ1,TRDV1,.,few,CALGSRGYTDKLIF,TGTGCTCTTGGCTCGAGGGGATACACCGATAAACTCATCTTT
TRDJ1,TRDV1,.,few,CALGESDFPSGDSTDKLIF,TGTGCTCTTGGGGAAAGTGACTTCCCTTCCGGGGATTCTACCGATAAACTCATCTTT
TRDJ1,TRDV1,TRDD3,few,CALGESGSWGMYLTDKLIF,TGTGCTCTTGGGGAAAGTGGTTCGTGGGGGATGTATCTCACCGATAAACTCATCTTT
TRDJ1,TRDV1,TRDD3,.,CALGNGEGVDWGNKLIF,TGTGCTCTTGGGAATGGTGAAGGGGTCGACTGGGGGAATAAACTCATCTTT
TRDJ1,TRDV1,TRDD3,.,CALGDRQYWGIPYTDKLIF,TGTGCTCTTGGGGACAGACAGTACTGGGGGATACCGTACACCGATAAACTCATCTTT
TRDJ1,TRDV1,.,few,CALGEPRSPSYWGVHKLIF,TGTGCTCTTGGGGAACCCAGATCGCCTTCCTACTGGGGGGTTCATAAACTCATCTTT
TRDJ1,TRDV1,.,.,CALGHSHQLIF,TGTGCTCTTGGGCACTCGCATCAACTCATCTTT
TRDJ1,TRDV2,.,medium-sized,CACPGDKVLGSDKLIF,TGTGCCTGTCCCGGGGACAAGGTACTGGGAAGCGATAAACTCATCTTT
TRDJ1,TRDV1,.,few,CALGEFRTFLRFGDTVKLIF,TGTGCTCTTGGGGAATTCAGGACCTTCCTACGTTTTGGGGATACCGTTAAACTCATCTTC
TRDJ1,TRDV1,.,.,CALGEIRGRLGVYTDKLIF,TGTGCTCTTGGGGAAATCCGTGGCCGGCTGGGAGTCTACACCGATAAACTCATCTTT
TRDJ1,TRDV1,TRDD2,.,CALGELSLLGCSPAPFLPPLHGTDKLIF,TGTGCTCTTGGGGAACTTTCCTTGCTTGGATGTAGCCCGGCCCCATTCCTACCCCCGCTGCACGGCACCGATAAACTCATCTTT
TRDJ1,TRDV1,.,few,CALGERDFLQTEGYPDKLIF,TGTGCTCTTGGGGAACGGGACTTCCTACAAACTGAGGGATACCCCGATAAACTCATCTTT
TRDJ1,TRDV1,.,many,CALGNLQPDKLIF,TGTGCTCTTGGGAACCTACAACCCGATAAACTCATCTTT
TRDJ1,TRDV1,TRDD3,.,CALGGGLPTGGYLSRDTDKLIF,TGTGCTCTTGGGGGAGGCCTTCCTACTGGGGGATACCTTAGTCGGGACACCGATAAACTCATCTTT
TRDJ1,TRDV1,.,many,CALGELEDGTDKLIF,TGTGCTCTTGGGGAACTAGAAGACGGGACCGATAAACTCATCTTT
TRDJ1,TRDV1,.,few,CALGELVKGLPTRGIRLTDKLIF,TGTGCTCTTGGGGAACTAGTGAAAGGCCTTCCTACTCGGGGGATACGACTGACCGATAAACTCATCTTT
TRDJ1,TRDV1,TRDD3,few,CALGELSSPPYWGLTSKLIF,TGTGCTCTTGGGGAACTTTCTTCTCCACCGTACTGGGGCCTTACGTCAAAACTCATCTTT
TRDJ1,TRDV1,.,.,CALGQLTFLPLGIPDDKLIF,TGTGCTCTTGGGCAACTAACCTTCCTACCTCTGGGGATACCCGACGATAAACTCATCTTT
TRDJ1,TRDV2,.,.,CACGAFYPLVDKLIF,TGTGCCTGTGGTGCCTTCTACCCGCTGGTCGATAAACTCATCTTT
TRDJ1,TRDV1,TRDD3,few,CALGEAQKWNLLGDSDKLIF,TGTGCTCTTGGGGAAGCTCAGAAGTGGAACCTACTGGGGGATAGTGATAAACTCATCTTT
TRDJ1,TRDV1,.,.,CALGEKWGLHLDKLIF,TGTGCTCTTGGGGAAAAATGGGGGCTCCATCTCGATAAACTCATCTTT
TRDJ1,TRDV1,.,medium-sized,CALGDTTGRYLYTDKLIF,TGTGCTCTTGGGGATACAACCGGGAGATACCTGTACACCGATAAACTCATCTTT
TRDJ1,TRDV1,TRDD3,few,CALGIHGYGRDTDKLIF,TGTGCTCTTGGGATTCACGGATACGGGAGGGACACCGATAAACTCATCTTT
TRDJ1,TRDV1,TRDD3,.,CALGEGAAEVFHRVLGTPYTDKLIF,TGTGCTCTTGGGGAAGGGGCCGCGGAGGTCTTCCATCGTGTACTGGGGACACCGTACACCGATAAACTCATCTTT
TRDJ1,TRDV1,TRDD3,few,CALGEGVLRPGDWYTDKLIF,TGTGCTCTTGGGGAAGGTGTCCTCCGGCCGGGGGATTGGTACACCGATAAACTCATCTTT
TRDJ1,TRDV1,TRDD3,once,CALGEDNPLGTFTDKLIF,TGTGCTCTTGGGGAAGACAACCCACTGGGGACGTTCACCGATAAACTCATCTTT
TRDJ1,TRDV1,TRDD3,few,CALALSSLLILGDTSFTDKLIF,TGTGCTCTTGCACTCTCAAGCCTCCTAATACTGGGGGATACCTCTTTTACCGATAAACTCATCTTT
TRDJ1,TRDV1,.,many,CALGEPVRGKLIF,TGTGCTCTTGGGGAACCCGTGAGAGGCAAACTCATCTTT
TRDJ1,TRDV1,TRDD3,.,CALGTPTLLGGGDKLIF,TGTGCTCTTGGAACTCCTACTCTACTGGGGGGCGGGGATAAACTCATCTTT
TRDJ1,TRDV1,.,.,CALGERDFGSWYTDKLIF,TGTGCTCTTGGGGAGAGAGATTTTGGATCCTGGTACACCGATAAACTCATCTTT
TRDJ1,TRDV2,TRDD3,.,CATFAFDFVGIRTDKLIF,TGTGCCACCTTTGCTTTTGATTTCGTGGGGATAAGGACCGATAAACTCATCTTT
TRDJ1,TRDV1,.,.,CALGEPLGGFSHDTSKLIF,TGTGCTCTTGGGGAACCACTTGGGGGGTTTTCCCACGATACGTCTAAACTCATCTTT
TRDJ1,TRDV1,.,.,CALGNWTTDKLIF,TGTGCTCTTGGGAACTGGACCACCGATAAACTCATCTTT
TRDJ1,TRDV1,TRDD3,.,CALGSHSPDGDTGNTDRLIF,TGTGCTCTTGGGTCCCATTCCCCTGATGGGGATACTGGGAACACCGATAGACTCATCTTT
TRDJ1,TRDV1,TRDD3,.,CALGENPMLLETGGSGGNTDKLIF,TGTGCTCTTGGGGAGAACCCCATGCTACTCGAAACTGGGGGCTCAGGCGGTAACACCGATAAACTCATCTTT
TRDJ1,TRDV1,.,.,CALGEGKRRTTGRYTDKPIF,TGTGCTCTTGGGGAAGGCAAGAGACGTACTACTGGGAGGTACACCGATAAACCCATCTTT
TRDJ1,TRDV1,.,medium-sized,CALGEPGASNGYWSWRKKKLIF,TGTGCTCTTGGGGAACCGGGAGCTTCTAACGGGTACTGGTCCTGGCGGAAGAAAAAACTCATCTTT